The text below deals with one T cell receptor beta chain. These data are taken from a study of ipilimumab plus nivolumab after autologous stem cell transplantation. Starting 14 to 28 days after autologous transplant, ipilimumab 1 mg/kg was given. Through week 26, nivolumab 3 mg/kg IV was given weeks 1, 4, 7, 10, then biweekly. Clones were sequenced by immunoSEQ multiplex PCR, and TCRdb holds only the in-frame ones, with some missing. The profile shows some 44,000 clones, roughly 84% of them singletons. The TCR originated in a male donor with multiple myeloma. The sample consisted of PBMCs, taken in a trial of ipilimumab plus nivolumab as post-transplant consolidation.

CDR3 sequence reads: CASSLSAVAGKTEAFF. For the CDR3, the DNA is TGTGCCAGCTCACTATCCGCAGTGGCGGGTAAGACTGAAGCTTTCTTT. The chain has TRBV18 and TRBJ1-1; D unresolved. Germline CDR1 reads KGHSH; CDR2 reads LQKENI. Trimming removed 4 bases from V and 5 bases from J, with 20 bases in between. The CDR3 has 16 amino acids. The whole variable domain, remainder taken from reference TRBV18 and TRBJ1-1, is NAGVMQNPRHLVRRRGQEARLRCSPMKGHSHVYWYRQLPEEGLKFMVYLQKENIIDESGMPKERFSAEFPKEGPSILRIQQVVRGDSAAYFCASSLSAVAGKTEAFFGQGTRLTVV.